The next 5 T cell receptor beta chains were all read from a single sample in a study of cytomegalovirus exposure and HLA in healthy donors. Researchers ran the PCR with 60 Vbeta and 13 Jbeta primers. Assay: immunoSEQ multiplex PCR; the TCRdb copy retains only in-frame clones and omits some. This repertoire shows roughly 140,000 clones, about 80% found once; its top ten account for around 2.9%. Sequencing was done on a sample of PBMCs. The receptors were gathered from a female donor in good health and CMV-seronegative.

Turning to this clone: One junction end does not reproduce the germline sequence, and a read error may be involved. This rearrangement joins TRBV5-1 to TRBJ2-1; 10 positions match TRBD2. The V gene's germline CDR1 is SGHRS and CDR2 YFSETQ. This CDR3 is 13 amino acids long. CDR3 bases: TGCGCCAGCAGCTTGGAAGGGCTAGCGGGGGCAATCTTC. This codes for CASSLEGLAGAIF. The full variable domain, its missing parts supplied by reference TRBV5-1 and TRBJ2-1, is KAGVTQTPRYLIKTRGQQVTLSCSPISGHRSVSWYQQTPGQGLQFLFEYFSETQRNKGNFPGRFSGRQFSNSRSEMNVSTLELGDSALYLCASSLEGLAGAIFGPGTRLTVL.

This clone was recorded once. The V gene is TRBV6-1, the J gene TRBJ2-1; TRBD2 matches 9 bases. The CDR3 length is 14 residues. The trim removed 6 bases at V and 5 bases at J, leaving 5 bases unmatched. Looked up from germline, CDR1 is MNHNS and CDR2 is SASEGT. This CDR3 is CASRPGLANNEQFF. CDR3 nucleotides: TGTGCCAGCAGGCCGGGACTAGCAAACAATGAGCAGTTCTTC.

The chain couples TRBV7-2 to TRBJ2-1; D unresolved. This CDR3 spans 13 amino acids. CDR1 SGHTA and CDR2 FQGNSA come from the germline V gene. Trimming took 3 bases from V and 6 from J, leaving 9 bases between them. The CDR3 reads CASSLWSVNEQFF. The DNA of the CDR3 is TGTGCCAGCAGCTTGTGGTCGGTCAATGAGCAGTTCTTC. Full variable domain (outside the CDR3, taken from reference TRBV7-2 and TRBJ2-1): GAGVSQSPSNKVTEKGKDVELRCDPISGHTALYWYRQSLGQGLEFLIYFQGNSAPDKSGLPSDRFSAERTGGSVSTLTIQRTQQEDSAVYLCASSLWSVNEQFFGPGTRLTVL.

The chain links TRBV4-3 to TRBJ2-3; TRBD2 matches at 8 bases. Germline V gives CDR1 LGHNA, CDR2 YSLEER. After removal of 3 bases from V and 5 bases from J, the junction contained 10 bases not matched to a gene. This CDR3 spans 16 amino acids. Written as DNA, the CDR3 is TGCGCCAGCAGCCACGACTTCGGGGGGGGAATAGATACGCAGTATTTT. Protein: CASSHDFGGGIDTQYF.

This sequence joins TRBV6-6 and TRBJ2-5, with D uncertain. Germline V CDR1 and CDR2: MNHNY, SVGAGI (reference sequence). CDR3 length equals 13 residues. Trimming shortened V by 2 bases and J by 1 base, and 5 bases separated the two germline ends. CDR3 nucleotide sequence: TGTGCCAGCAGTTACGTCGGCCAAGAGACCCAGTACTTC. This gives the protein CASSYVGQETQYF.